This T cell receptor (beta chain) was retrieved from a study of blood T cell repertoires in COVID-19. Background on the study: From T cells, B-cell-depleted T cells, or PBMCs came the material, which was cDNA or gDNA.

Measured with immunoSEQ multiplex PCR; TCRdb has only the in-frame clones, and not every one. In the table there are approximately 50,000 clones, 80% to 95% of which are singletons. CDR1 and CDR2 from the germline V gene are SGHVS and FQNEAQ. The CDR3 contains 16 residues. The V and J ends lost 0 bases and 0 bases respectively, with 9 bases between them. This receptor was identified in a man aged 50-59 years with active COVID-19. The specimen was peripheral blood. The chain joins TRBV7-8 to TRBJ1-5; D remains ambiguous. The CDR3 DNA reads as TGTGCCAGCAGCTTAGCATCCCCTTTTAGCAATCAGCCCCAGCATTTT. Translated: CASSLASPFSNQPQHF.